This T cell receptor beta chain was recorded in a study of post-analysis software for immune sequencing data. The CDR3 has 18 amino acids. The V end lost 1 base, the J end lost 2 bases, and 20 bases lay between the germline ends. About this clonotype itself: The antigen is undetermined.

The TCR beta cDNA libraries contained unique molecular identifiers. MiXCR, applied by TCRdb to the PCR reads, yields one record per CDR3 protein. The sample consists of roughly 580,000 distinct CDR3 sequences, around 47% of them appearing once. Study results and caveats: Patients showed TRBV5-6, TRBV5-1 and TRBV20-1 among roughly 5 TRBV segments more frequent than in controls.

This sequence joins TRBV12-3 or TRBV12-4 and TRBJ1-2, with D possibly matching TRBD1 (5 bases). The receptor was derived from a girl aged 5 to 17 with multiple sclerosis. The sample was blood. CDR3: CASSLVRRGVRKNYGYTF. DNA for the CDR3: TGTGCCAGCAGTTTAGTTAGGAGGGGCGTACGAAAGAACTATGGCTACACCTTC.